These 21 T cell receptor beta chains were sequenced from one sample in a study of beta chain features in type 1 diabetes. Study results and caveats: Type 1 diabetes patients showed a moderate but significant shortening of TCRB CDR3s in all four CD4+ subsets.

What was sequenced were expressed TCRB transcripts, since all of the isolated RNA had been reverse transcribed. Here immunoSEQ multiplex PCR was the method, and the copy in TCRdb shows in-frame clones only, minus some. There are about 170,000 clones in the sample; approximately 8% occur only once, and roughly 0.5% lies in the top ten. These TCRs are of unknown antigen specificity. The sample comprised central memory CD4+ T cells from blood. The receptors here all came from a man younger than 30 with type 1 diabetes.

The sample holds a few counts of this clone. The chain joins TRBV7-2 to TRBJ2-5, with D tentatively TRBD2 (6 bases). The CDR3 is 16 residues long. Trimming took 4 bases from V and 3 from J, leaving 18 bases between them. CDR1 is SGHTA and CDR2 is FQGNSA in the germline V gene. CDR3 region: CASSSPYSGAKETQYF. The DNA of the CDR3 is TGTGCCAGCAGCTCCCCATACTCGGGAGCAAAAGAGACCCAGTACTTC.

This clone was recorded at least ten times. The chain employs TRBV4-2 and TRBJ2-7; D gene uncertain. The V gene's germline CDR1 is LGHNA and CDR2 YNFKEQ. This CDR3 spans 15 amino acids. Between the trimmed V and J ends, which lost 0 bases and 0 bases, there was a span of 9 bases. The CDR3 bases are TGTGCCAGCAGCCAAGACCTAGACCGCTCCTACGAGCAGTACTTC. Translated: CASSQDLDRSYEQYF.

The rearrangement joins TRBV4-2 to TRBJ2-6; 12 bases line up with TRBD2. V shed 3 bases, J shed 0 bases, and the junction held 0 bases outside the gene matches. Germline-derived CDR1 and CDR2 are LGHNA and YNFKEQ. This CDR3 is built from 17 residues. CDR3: CASSQTSGSSGANVLTF. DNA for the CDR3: TGTGCCAGCAGCCAGACTAGCGGGAGCTCTGGGGCCAACGTCCTGACTTTC.

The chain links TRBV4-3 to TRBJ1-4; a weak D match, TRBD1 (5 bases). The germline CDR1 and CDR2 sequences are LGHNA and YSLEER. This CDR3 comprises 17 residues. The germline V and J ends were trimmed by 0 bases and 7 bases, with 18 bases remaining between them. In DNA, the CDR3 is TGCGCCAGCAGCCAAGATAGTGGGTACGGACAAGGTGAAAAACTGTTTTTT. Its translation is CASSQDSGYGQGEKLFF.

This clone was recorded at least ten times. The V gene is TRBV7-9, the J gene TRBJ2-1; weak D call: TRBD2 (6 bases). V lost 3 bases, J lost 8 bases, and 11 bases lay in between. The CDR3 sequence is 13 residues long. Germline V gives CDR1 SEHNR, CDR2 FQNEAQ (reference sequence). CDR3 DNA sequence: TGTGCCAGCAGCTTCGGCGGGACCCATGAGCAGTTCTTC. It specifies CASSFGGTHEQFF.

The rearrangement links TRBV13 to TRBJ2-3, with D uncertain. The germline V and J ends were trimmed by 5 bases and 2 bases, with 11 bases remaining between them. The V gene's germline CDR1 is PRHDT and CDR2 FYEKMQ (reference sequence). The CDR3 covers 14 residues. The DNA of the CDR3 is TGTGCCAGCAGCCTAGATTTATTCACAGATACGCAGTATTTT. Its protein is CASSLDLFTDTQYF.

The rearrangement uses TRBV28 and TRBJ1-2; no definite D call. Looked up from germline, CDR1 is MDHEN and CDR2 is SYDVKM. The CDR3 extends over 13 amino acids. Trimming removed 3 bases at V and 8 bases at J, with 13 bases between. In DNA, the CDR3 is TGTGCCAGCAGTTTCCTGGCGGCCCCAGGCTACACCTTC. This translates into CASSFLAAPGYTF.

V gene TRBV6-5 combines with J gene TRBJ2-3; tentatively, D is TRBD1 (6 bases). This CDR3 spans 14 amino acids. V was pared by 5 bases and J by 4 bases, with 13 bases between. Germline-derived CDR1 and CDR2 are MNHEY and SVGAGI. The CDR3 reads CASSTTGKPDTQYF. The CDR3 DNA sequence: TGTGCCAGCAGTACAACAGGGAAACCAGATACGCAGTATTTT.

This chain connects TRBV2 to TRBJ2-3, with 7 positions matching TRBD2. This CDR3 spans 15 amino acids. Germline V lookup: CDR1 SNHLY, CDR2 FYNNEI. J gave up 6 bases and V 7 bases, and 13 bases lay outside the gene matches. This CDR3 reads CASTREGGGEDTQYF. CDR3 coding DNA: TGTGCCAGCACTAGGGAAGGTGGGGGGGAGGATACGCAGTATTTT.

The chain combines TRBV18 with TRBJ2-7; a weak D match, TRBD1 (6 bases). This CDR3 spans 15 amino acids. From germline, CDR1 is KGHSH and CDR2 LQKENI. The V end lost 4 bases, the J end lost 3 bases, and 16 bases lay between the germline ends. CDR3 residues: CASSREQGSHYEQYF. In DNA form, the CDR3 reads TGTGCCAGCTCACGAGAGCAGGGGTCACACTACGAGCAGTACTTC.

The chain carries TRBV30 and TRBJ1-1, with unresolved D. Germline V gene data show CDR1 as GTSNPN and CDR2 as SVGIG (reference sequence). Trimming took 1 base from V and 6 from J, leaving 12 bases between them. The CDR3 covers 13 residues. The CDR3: CAWSGAGFAEAFF. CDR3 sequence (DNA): TGTGCCTGGAGTGGGGCAGGCTTCGCTGAAGCTTTCTTT.

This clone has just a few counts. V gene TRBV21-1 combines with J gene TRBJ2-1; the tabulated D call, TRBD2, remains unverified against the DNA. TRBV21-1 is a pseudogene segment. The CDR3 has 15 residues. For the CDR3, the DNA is TGTGCCAGCAGCAAGGGACTAGCGCTCTACAATGAGCAGTTCTTC. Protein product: CASSKGLALYNEQFF.

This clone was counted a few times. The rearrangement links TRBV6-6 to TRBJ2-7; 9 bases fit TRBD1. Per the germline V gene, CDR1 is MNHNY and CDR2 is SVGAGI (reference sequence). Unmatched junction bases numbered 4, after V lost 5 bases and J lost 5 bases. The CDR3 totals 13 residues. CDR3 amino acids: CASSKTGGDEQYF. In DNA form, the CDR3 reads TGTGCCAGCAGTAAGACAGGGGGGGACGAGCAGTACTTC.

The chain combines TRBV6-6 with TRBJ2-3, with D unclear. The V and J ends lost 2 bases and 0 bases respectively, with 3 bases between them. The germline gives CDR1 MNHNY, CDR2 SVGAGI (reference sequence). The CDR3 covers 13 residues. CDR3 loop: CASSYPSTDTQYF. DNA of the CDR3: TGTGCCAGCAGTTACCCTAGCACAGATACGCAGTATTTT.

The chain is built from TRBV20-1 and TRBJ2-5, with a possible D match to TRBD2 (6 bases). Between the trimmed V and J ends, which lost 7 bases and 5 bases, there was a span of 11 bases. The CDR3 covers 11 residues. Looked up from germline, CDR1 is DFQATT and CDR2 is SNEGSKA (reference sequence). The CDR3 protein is CSGEAGETQYF. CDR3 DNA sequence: TGCAGTGGGGAGGCTGGGGAGACCCAGTACTTC.

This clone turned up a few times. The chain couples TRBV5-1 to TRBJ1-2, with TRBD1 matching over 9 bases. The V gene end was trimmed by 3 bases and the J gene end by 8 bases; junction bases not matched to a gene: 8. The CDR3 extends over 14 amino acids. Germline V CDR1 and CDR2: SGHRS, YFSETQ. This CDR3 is CASSWRTGAEGYTF. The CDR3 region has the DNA TGCGCCAGCAGCTGGAGGACAGGGGCAGAAGGCTACACCTTC.

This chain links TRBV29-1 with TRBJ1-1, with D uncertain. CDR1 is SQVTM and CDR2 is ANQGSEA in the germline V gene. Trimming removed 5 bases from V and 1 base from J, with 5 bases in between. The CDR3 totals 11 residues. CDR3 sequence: CSVRENTEAFF. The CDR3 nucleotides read TGCAGCGTTCGGGAGAACACTGAAGCTTTCTTT.

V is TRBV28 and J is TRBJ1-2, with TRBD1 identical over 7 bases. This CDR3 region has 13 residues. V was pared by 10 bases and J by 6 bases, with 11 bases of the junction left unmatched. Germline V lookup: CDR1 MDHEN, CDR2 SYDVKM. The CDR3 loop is CAIDDRAGNGYTF. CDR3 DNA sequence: TGTGCCATTGATGACAGGGCGGGGAATGGCTACACCTTC.

In DNA, the CDR3 is TGCAGTGCCGGACAGGATGGCTACACCTTC. Its translation is CSAGQDGYTF. The V and J genes are TRBV20-1 and TRBJ1-2, with 7 bases that match TRBD1. V gave up 6 bases and J gave up 6 bases; unmatched junction bases: 1. Germline V lookup: CDR1 DFQATT, CDR2 SNEGSKA (reference sequence). The CDR3 has 10 residues.

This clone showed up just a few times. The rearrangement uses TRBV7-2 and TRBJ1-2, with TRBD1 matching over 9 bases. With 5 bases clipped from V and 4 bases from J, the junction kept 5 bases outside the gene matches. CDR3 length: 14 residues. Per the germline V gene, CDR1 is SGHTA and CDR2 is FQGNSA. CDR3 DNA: TGTGCCAGCAGCGCGGGACAGGGTGGCTATGGCTACACCTTC. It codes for CASSAGQGGYGYTF.

Here the CDR3 reads CASSAAGLAKNIQYF. CDR3 bases: TGTGCCAGCAGTGCCGCAGGGTTAGCCAAAAACATTCAGTACTTC. This rearrangement joins TRBV6-5 to TRBJ2-4; the D gene is possibly TRBD1 (5 bases). V dropped 5 bases and J dropped 0 bases, with 11 bases sitting between them. The CDR3 is 15 amino acids. Germline-derived CDR1 and CDR2 are MNHEY and SVGAGI.